This T cell receptor beta chain stems from a study of blood T cell repertoires in COVID-19. As for the study in general: From the United States, Italy and Spain came samples of acute and convalescent COVID-19.

Generated by immunoSEQ multiplex PCR, the TCRdb table keeps only in-frame clones and is missing some. The data contain about 330,000 clones, approximately 90% of them singletons. In germline, CDR1 is MNHEY, CDR2 SVGAGI. The V and J ends lost 6 bases and 12 bases, in that order; junction bases with no gene match: 11. CDR3 length equals 13 residues. Sequencing was carried out using peripheral blood. The TCR originated in a woman between 50 and 59 years old with active or convalescent COVID-19. The chain carries TRBV6-5 and TRBJ2-7; TRBD2 matches at 10 bases. For the CDR3, the DNA is TGTGCCAGCAGACGCCAGGGGACTAGCGTACCGTACTTC. Its protein product is CASRRQGTSVPYF.